One sample yielded the 13 T cell receptor beta chains listed below, sequenced in a study of PD-1 blockade in classical Hodgkin lymphoma. Clones were sequenced by immunoSEQ multiplex PCR, and TCRdb holds only the in-frame ones, with some missing. The profile shows roughly 11,000 clones, around 82% of them singletons. Autologous stem cell transplantation was followed by relapse in every patient, and brentuximab vedotin exposure varied. The investigators isolated CD8+ T cells from thawed PBMCs using magnetic negative selection. The sequenced sample was CD8+ T cells from blood, obtained at baseline. The receptors come from a human donor with classical Hodgkin lymphoma.

The CDR3 DNA reads as TGTGCCAGCAGCTCTAGCGGAGGGTCTGAAGCTTTCTTT. The encoded protein is CASSSSGGSEAFF. V and J are TRBV7-6 and TRBJ1-1; D is undetermined. There are 13 residues in the CDR3. CDR1 is SGHVS and CDR2 is FNYEAQ in the germline V gene. Trimming left V 4 bases short and J 6 bases short, with 12 bases between.

The genes are TRBV30 and TRBJ1-1; D is ambiguous. The CDR3 length is 13 residues. Trimming stripped 2 bases from V and 7 bases from J, with 14 bases between. Germline V gives CDR1 GTSNPN, CDR2 SVGIG (reference sequence). CDR3 sequence reads: CAWSITLTDEAFF. The CDR3 nucleotides are TGTGCCTGGAGTATCACCCTGACGGATGAAGCTTTCTTT.

The rearrangement uses TRBV6-6 and TRBJ2-7; 8 nucleotides match TRBD2. The CDR3 extends over 13 amino acids. V lost 10 bases, J lost 0 bases, and 5 bases stayed unmatched. Germline CDR1 and CDR2: MNHNY and SVGAGI (reference sequence). Written as DNA, the CDR3 is TGTGCCACCCGAGGGACTAGCTCCTACGAGCAGTACTTC. Its protein product is CATRGTSSYEQYF.

This chain links TRBV27 with TRBJ2-1; 7 bases align to TRBD1. CDR1 and CDR2 from the germline V gene are MNHEY and SMNVEV (reference sequence). This CDR3 contains 13 residues. After removal of 5 bases from V and 5 bases from J, the junction contained 3 bases not matched to a gene. As DNA, the CDR3 is TGTGCCAGCAGTCTGACAGGGAACAATGAGCAGTTCTTC. This gives the protein CASSLTGNNEQFF.

The rearrangement links TRBV18 to TRBJ2-1; 9 bases are shared with TRBD2. Looked up from germline, CDR1 is KGHSH and CDR2 is LQKENI. The V gene end was trimmed by 4 bases and the J gene end by 4 bases; junction bases not matched to a gene: 8. The CDR3 is made up of 16 amino acids. CDR3 in amino acids: CASSHGGLAGYNEQFF. CDR3 DNA: TGTGCCAGCTCACACGGCGGGCTAGCGGGGTACAATGAGCAGTTCTTC.

V is TRBV12-5 and J is TRBJ2-7; 7 bases match TRBD2. The CDR3 spans 15 residues. CDR1 and CDR2 from the germline V gene are LGHNT and FRNRAP. The V and J ends lost 6 bases and 4 bases, in that order; junction bases with no gene match: 12. The CDR3: CASGAGLADLYEQYF. CDR3 coding DNA: TGTGCTAGTGGCGCGGGGCTAGCGGACCTATACGAGCAGTACTTC.

V gene TRBV6-5 combines with J gene TRBJ2-1, with D possibly matching TRBD1 (5 bases). There are 15 residues in the CDR3. V was shortened by 5 bases and J by 8 bases, with 19 bases between the two germline ends. Germline CDR1 is MNHEY and CDR2 is SVGAGI. The CDR3 spells CASSAETGSWYEQFF. The CDR3 DNA sequence: TGTGCCAGCAGTGCGGAAACAGGCTCCTGGTATGAGCAGTTCTTC.

This chain connects TRBV5-4 to TRBJ2-5, with 7 bases that match TRBD2. CDR3 size: 16 residues. The V gene's germline CDR1 is SGHNT and CDR2 YYREEE (reference sequence). Losses at the gene ends were 6 bases for V and 2 bases for J; bases not matched to a gene: 13. The CDR3: CASTPAGRDQQETQYF. DNA for the CDR3: TGTGCCAGCACCCCAGCGGGGCGGGACCAACAAGAGACCCAGTACTTC.

The chain carries TRBV7-2 and TRBJ2-1, with TRBD2 matching 14 bases. Per germline, CDR1 SGHTA and CDR2 FQGNSA. The ends lost 5 bases at V and 8 bases at J; junction bases unmatched: 5. The CDR3 is made up of 15 amino acids. The CDR3 nucleotides are TGTGCCAGCAGCCCAGGGACTAGCGGGAGTGATGAGCAGTTCTTC. As protein: CASSPGTSGSDEQFF.

The chain joins TRBV19 to TRBJ2-7, with 7 positions matching TRBD2. The germline V gene has CDR1 LNHDA and CDR2 SQIVND (reference sequence). The CDR3 loop spans 15 amino acids. Germline trimming cut 1 base from V and 4 bases from J; bases unmatched to any gene: 7. The CDR3 protein is CASSIGTRGVYEQYF. In DNA, the CDR3 is TGTGCCAGTAGTATAGGGACCCGGGGGGTGTACGAGCAGTACTTC.

The V gene is TRBV14, the J gene TRBJ2-7, with D maybe TRBD1 (6 bases). The CDR3 is 15 residues long. Trimming took 7 bases from V and 0 from J, leaving 16 bases between them. Germline CDR1 reads SGHDN; CDR2 reads FVKESK. CDR3: CASNLRGSSSYEQYF. CDR3 DNA: TGTGCCAGCAACCTCAGGGGCTCTAGCTCCTACGAGCAGTACTTC.

This clone was seen only once. The V call is TRBV5-5, the J call TRBJ1-1; D is perhaps TRBD1 (6 bases). Germline CDR1 is SGHKS and CDR2 is YYEKEE (reference sequence). The CDR3 is 16 amino acids. V was cut by 0 bases and J by 0 bases, with 12 bases left in between. CDR3 in amino acids: CASSLAFTGLNTEAFF. CDR3 nucleotides: TGTGCCAGCAGCTTGGCCTTTACAGGGTTGAACACTGAAGCTTTCTTT.

The chain employs TRBV10-3 and TRBJ1-6, with 9 bases matching TRBD1. Germline CDR1 reads ENHRY; CDR2 reads SYGVKD. Trimming at V came to 10 bases and at J to 9 bases, leaving 7 bases not matched to a gene. CDR3 length equals 13 residues. The CDR3 DNA follows: TGTGCCACATACGGGACAGGGTTTTCACCCCTCCACTTT. It encodes CATYGTGFSPLHF.